The present T cell receptor (beta chain) was sequenced within a study of blood T cell repertoires in COVID-19. Study in general: The analysed material was cDNA or gDNA that came from T cells, B-cell-depleted T cells, or PBMCs.

The CDR3 extends over 15 amino acids. Germline V CDR1 and CDR2: MRHNA, SNTAGT. The germline V and J ends were trimmed by 3 bases and 6 bases, with 17 bases remaining between them. TCRdb's copy holds only in-frame clones and misses some; the assay was immunoSEQ multiplex PCR. Here the sample spans 300,000 to 450,000 clones, around 84% being singletons. This clone was recorded only once. The sequence derives from a woman aged 18-29 years with acute or convalescent COVID-19. Sequenced material: peripheral blood. The chain has TRBV6-4 and TRBJ1-2; no clear D gene. The CDR3 reads CASSDSQEGTNGYTF. DNA of the CDR3: TGTGCCAGCAGTGATTCTCAGGAGGGAACTAATGGCTACACCTTC.